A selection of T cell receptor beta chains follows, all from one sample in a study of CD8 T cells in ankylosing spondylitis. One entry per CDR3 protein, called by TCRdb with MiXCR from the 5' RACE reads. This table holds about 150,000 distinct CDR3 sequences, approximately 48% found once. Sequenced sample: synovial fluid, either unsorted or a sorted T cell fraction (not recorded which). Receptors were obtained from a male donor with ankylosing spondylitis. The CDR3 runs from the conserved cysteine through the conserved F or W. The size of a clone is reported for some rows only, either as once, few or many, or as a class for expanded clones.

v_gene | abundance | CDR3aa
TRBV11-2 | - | CASRDAGQTYNEQFF
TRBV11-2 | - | CASSRQVQVPNEKLFF
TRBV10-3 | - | CAISKISGTGAYEQYF
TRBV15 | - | CATSRWDRASGNTIYF
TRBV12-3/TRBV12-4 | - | CASSSPLAIPYEQYF
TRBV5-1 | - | CASSRNPGLAGGRGEQFF
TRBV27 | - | CASSGGTGDVEHGYTF
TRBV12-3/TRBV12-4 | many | CASSSVGQGDTEAFF
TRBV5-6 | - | CASSGTGSGLNTEAFF
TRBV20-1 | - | CSAQTLRTF
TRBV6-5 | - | CASRLFRGLGYGYTF
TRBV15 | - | CATSSRRDSKLNQPQHF
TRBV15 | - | CATSRLFSWSEQYF
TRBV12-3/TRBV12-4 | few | CASSKRDRIAGVIGEQYF
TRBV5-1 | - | CASSLAGLLITQYF
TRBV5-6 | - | CATRGTNTEAFF
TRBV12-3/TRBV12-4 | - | CASSFGTDSYEQYF
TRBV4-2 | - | CASSQVQGPDTQYF
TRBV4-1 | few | CASSPPRSAGGATDTQYF
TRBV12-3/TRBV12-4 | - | CASSPTREQFF
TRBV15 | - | CATSRDGWGPYEQYF
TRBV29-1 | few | CSVTGLWEQYF
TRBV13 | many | CASSGGTDTQYF
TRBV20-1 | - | CSARKGSGRSKNIQYF
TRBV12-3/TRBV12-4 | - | CASRTGEPAANTEAFF
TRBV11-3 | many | CASSSRAGQDFYEQYF
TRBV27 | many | CASSPQYGTLVYEQYF
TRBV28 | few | CASSPRLAGDETDTQYF
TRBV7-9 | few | CASSLVAAGRDIQYF
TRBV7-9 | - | CASSSQEPSYNEQFF
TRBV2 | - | CASSEPWVGEQYF
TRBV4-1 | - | CASSGDREGGTDTQYF
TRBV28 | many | CASSFGIGQDLSYEQYF
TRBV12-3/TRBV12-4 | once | CASSLQQANTEAFF
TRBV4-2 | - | CASSPLLGSGTYEQYF
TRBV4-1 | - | CASSRGDPSTYGYTF
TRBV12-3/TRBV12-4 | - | CASSLVGGEGEQYF
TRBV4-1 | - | CASSQVQGRQPQHF
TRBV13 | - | CASSTLGGLNTEAFF
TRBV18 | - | CASSPIRRQWTYEQYF
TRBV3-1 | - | CASSLLGDVSYEQYF
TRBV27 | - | CASSFNPVTEAFF
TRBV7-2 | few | CASSLLDFPNNEQFF
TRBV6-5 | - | CASSYTRLAGDYTDTQYF